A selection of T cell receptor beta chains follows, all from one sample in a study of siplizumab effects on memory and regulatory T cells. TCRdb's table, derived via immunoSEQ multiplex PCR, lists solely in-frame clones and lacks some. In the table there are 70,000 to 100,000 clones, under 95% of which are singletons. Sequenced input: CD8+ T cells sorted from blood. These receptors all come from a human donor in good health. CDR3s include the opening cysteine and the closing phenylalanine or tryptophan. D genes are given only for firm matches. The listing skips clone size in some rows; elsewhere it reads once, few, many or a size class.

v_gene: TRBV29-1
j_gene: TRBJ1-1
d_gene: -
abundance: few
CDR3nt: TGCAGCGGGGGACACGACACTGAAGCTTTCTTT
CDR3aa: CSGGHDTEAFF

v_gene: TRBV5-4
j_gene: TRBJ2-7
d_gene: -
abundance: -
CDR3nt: TGTGCCAGCAGCTTTCAGGGGCACTCCTACGAGCAGTACTTC
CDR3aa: CASSFQGHSYEQYF

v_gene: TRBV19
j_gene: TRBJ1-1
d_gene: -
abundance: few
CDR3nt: TGTGCCAGTAGTCTCGGGAACACTGAAGCTTTCTTT
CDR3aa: CASSLGNTEAFF

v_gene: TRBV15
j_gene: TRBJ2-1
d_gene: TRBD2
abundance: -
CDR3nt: TGTGCCACCAGCAGATCCCGGACTAGCGGGGGGCCACAGTTCTTC
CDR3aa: CATSRSRTSGGPQFF

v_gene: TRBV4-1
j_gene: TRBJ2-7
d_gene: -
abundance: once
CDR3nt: TGCGCCAGCAGCCAAGATTTTCGAACAGGGAACTACGAGCAGTACTTC
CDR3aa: CASSQDFRTGNYEQYF

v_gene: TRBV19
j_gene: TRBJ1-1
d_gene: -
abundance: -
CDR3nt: TGTGCCAGTAGTAAGCAGACTCTGAACACTGAAGCTTTCTTT
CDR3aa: CASSKQTLNTEAFF

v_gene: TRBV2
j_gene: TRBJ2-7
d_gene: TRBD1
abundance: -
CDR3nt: TGTGCCAGCCAGGGAGAGTTGGGACAGGGATCCTACGAGCAGTACTTC
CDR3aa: CASQGELGQGSYEQYF

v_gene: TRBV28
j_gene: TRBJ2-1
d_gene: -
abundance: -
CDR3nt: TGTGCCAGCAGTTTGGCACCGAGCTCCTACAATGAGCAGTTCTTC
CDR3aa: CASSLAPSSYNEQFF

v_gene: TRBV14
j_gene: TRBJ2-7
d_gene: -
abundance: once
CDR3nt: TGTGCCAGCAGCCAAGATATGGACGGCTACGAGCAGTACTTC
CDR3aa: CASSQDMDGYEQYF

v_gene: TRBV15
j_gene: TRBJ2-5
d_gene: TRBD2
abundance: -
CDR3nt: TGTGCCACCAGCAGATCCGGACTAGCGGGAGCGGAGACCCAGTACTTC
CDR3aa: CATSRSGLAGAETQYF

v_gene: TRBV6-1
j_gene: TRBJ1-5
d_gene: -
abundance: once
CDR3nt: TGTGCCAGCAGTGATTGGGACGGAACCAATCAGCCCCAGCATTTT
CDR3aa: CASSDWDGTNQPQHF

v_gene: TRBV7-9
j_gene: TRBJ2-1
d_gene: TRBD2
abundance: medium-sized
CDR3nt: TGTGCCAGCAGCCCCCCTAGCGGGAGGTCTCACAATGAGCAGTTCTTC
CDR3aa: CASSPPSGRSHNEQFF

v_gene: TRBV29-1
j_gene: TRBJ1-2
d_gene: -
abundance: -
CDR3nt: TGCAGCGCACCCTTCCTACAGGGAGGGAATGGCTACACCTTC
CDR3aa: CSAPFLQGGNGYTF

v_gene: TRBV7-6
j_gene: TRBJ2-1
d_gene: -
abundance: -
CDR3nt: TGTGCCAGCCTAAATGAGGGGGCCTACAATGAGCAGTTCTTC
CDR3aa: CASLNEGAYNEQFF

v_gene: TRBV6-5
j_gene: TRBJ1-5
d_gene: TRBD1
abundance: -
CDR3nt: TGTGCCAGCAGTTCGACAGGGAAGAATCAGCCCCAGCATTTT
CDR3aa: CASSSTGKNQPQHF

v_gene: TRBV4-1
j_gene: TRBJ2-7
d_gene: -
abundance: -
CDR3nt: TGCGCCAGCAGCCAAGAGGGGCGGACTGGCTACGAGCAGTACTTC
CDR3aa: CASSQEGRTGYEQYF

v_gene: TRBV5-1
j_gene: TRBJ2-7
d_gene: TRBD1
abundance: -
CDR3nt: TGCGCCAGCAGTTATTATACTGGACAGGGGTTCGACGAGCAGTACTTC
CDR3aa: CASSYYTGQGFDEQYF

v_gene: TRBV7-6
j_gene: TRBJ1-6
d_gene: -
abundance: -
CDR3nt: TGTGCCAGCAGCTTAACGCCAACGGGACCGGGTTCACCCCTCCACTTT
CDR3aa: CASSLTPTGPGSPLHF

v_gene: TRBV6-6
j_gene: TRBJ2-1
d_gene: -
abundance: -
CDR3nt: TGTGCCAGTGGGTCCCACAATGAGCAGTTCTTC
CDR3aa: CASGSHNEQFF

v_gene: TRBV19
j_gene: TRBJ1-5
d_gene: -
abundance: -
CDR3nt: TGTGCCAGTAAGGAGCCGAATCAGCCCCAGCATTTT
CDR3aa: CASKEPNQPQHF

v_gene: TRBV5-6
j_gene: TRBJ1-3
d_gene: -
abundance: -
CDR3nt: TGTGCCAGCAGCCCCAGGCCATATAGATTCTCTGGAAACACCATATATTTT
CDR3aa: CASSPRPYRFSGNTIYF

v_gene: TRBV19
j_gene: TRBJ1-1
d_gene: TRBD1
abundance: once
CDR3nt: TGTGCCAGTAGTCCGCACCGGGACAGGGCGTATTTTCCTGAAGCTTTCTTT
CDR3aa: CASSPHRDRAYFPEAFF

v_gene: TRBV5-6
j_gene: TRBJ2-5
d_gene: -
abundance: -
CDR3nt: TGTGCCAGCAGGGACCCCAGGAAGGAGTCCCAAGAGACCCAGTACTTC
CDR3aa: CASRDPRKESQETQYF

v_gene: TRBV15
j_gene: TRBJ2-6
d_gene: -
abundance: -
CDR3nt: TGTGCCACCAGCAGAGATTGGGCAGCTGGGGCCAACGTCCTGACTTTC
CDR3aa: CATSRDWAAGANVLTF

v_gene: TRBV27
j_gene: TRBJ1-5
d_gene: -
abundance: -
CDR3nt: TGTGCCAGCAGTTTAAATAGCGGCAATCAGCCCCAGCATTTT
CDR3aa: CASSLNSGNQPQHF

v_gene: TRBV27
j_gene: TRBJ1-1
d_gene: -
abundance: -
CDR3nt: TGTGCCAGCAGGGTTGGTAGAAACACTGAAGCTTTCTTT
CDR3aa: CASRVGRNTEAFF

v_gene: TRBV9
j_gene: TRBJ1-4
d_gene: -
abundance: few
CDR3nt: TGTGCCAGCAGCGTAGCGAATGGAGGGGTGGAAAAACTGTTTTTT
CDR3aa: CASSVANGGVEKLFF